Listed below are T cell receptor beta chains from one sample, sequenced in a study of blood T cell repertoires in COVID-19. Repertoires were generated with immunoSEQ multiplex PCR, while TCRdb's copy carries only in-frame clones and drops some. The data show approximately 26,000 clones, 82% seen once. Sequencing was performed on peripheral blood. These receptors originate from an older man with active or convalescent COVID-19. Both conserved end residues are part of each CDR3. Fields, in order: D gene, V gene, J gene, clone size, CDR3 DNA, CDR3 protein. A D gene is named only where the DNA matches it firmly. Rows may omit the clone size; those that give it use once, few, many or a size class.

d_call: TRBD1
v_call: TRBV5-1
j_call: TRBJ1-1
clone_size: NA
cdr3_nt: TGCGCCAGCAGCTTGGCTTTTGGGACAGTTAACACTGAAGCTTTCTTT
cdr3_aa: CASSLAFGTVNTEAFF

d_call: TRBD2
v_call: TRBV7-3
j_call: TRBJ2-3
clone_size: NA
cdr3_nt: TGTGCCAGCAGCTTTGGGGGGGGCACAGATACGCAGTATTTT
cdr3_aa: CASSFGGGTDTQYF

d_call: NA
v_call: TRBV28
j_call: TRBJ1-1
clone_size: once
cdr3_nt: TGTGCCAGCAGTCCCTCGAGCGGGGGCTACACTGAAGCTTTCTTT
cdr3_aa: CASSPSSGGYTEAFF

d_call: TRBD1
v_call: TRBV9
j_call: TRBJ1-6
clone_size: NA
cdr3_nt: TGTGCCAGCAGCCTAGGGACAGGGAATTCACCCCTCCACTTT
cdr3_aa: CASSLGTGNSPLHF

d_call: NA
v_call: TRBV28
j_call: TRBJ1-2
clone_size: NA
cdr3_nt: TGTGCCAGCAGTTTATACGGCTATGGCTACACCTTC
cdr3_aa: CASSLYGYGYTF

d_call: NA
v_call: TRBV7-9
j_call: TRBJ1-6
clone_size: NA
cdr3_nt: TGTGCCAGCAGCTCTGAGAACGGCAGGTCACCCCTCCACTTT
cdr3_aa: CASSSENGRSPLHF

d_call: TRBD1
v_call: TRBV7-8
j_call: TRBJ1-1
clone_size: once
cdr3_nt: TGTGCCAGCAGACCCCTTCCGGGACAGGACCAGAACACTGAAGCTTTCTTT
cdr3_aa: CASRPLPGQDQNTEAFF

d_call: NA
v_call: TRBV5-5
j_call: TRBJ2-1
clone_size: NA
cdr3_nt: TGTGCCAGCAGCTTGTCCGTGGGAGCCACCTACAATGAGCAGTTCTTC
cdr3_aa: CASSLSVGATYNEQFF

d_call: NA
v_call: TRBV19
j_call: TRBJ1-2
clone_size: NA
cdr3_nt: TGTGCCAGTACCCCTCATGGACTACAGAGAGGCCATGGCTACACCTTC
cdr3_aa: CASTPHGLQRGHGYTF

d_call: TRBD2
v_call: TRBV6-1
j_call: TRBJ2-3
clone_size: few
cdr3_nt: TGTGCCAGCAGTGAGCGGGAGAGGCAGACAGATACGCAGTATTTT
cdr3_aa: CASSERERQTDTQYF

d_call: NA
v_call: TRBV7-9
j_call: TRBJ2-5
clone_size: NA
cdr3_nt: TGTGCCAGCACCACCGGCACCACAGTGCGAGAGACCCAGTACTTC
cdr3_aa: CASTTGTTVRETQYF

d_call: TRBD1
v_call: TRBV5-6
j_call: TRBJ1-4
clone_size: NA
cdr3_nt: TGTGCCAGCAGCCCCGACAGGGGTAGGGAAAAACTGTTTTTT
cdr3_aa: CASSPDRGREKLFF

d_call: TRBD1
v_call: TRBV28
j_call: TRBJ1-2
clone_size: once
cdr3_nt: TGTGCCAGCAGTTCGGGGGCGACAGGGTGGCTCTATGGCTACACCTTC
cdr3_aa: CASSSGATGWLYGYTF

d_call: NA
v_call: TRBV18
j_call: TRBJ1-5
clone_size: NA
cdr3_nt: TGTGCCAGCTCATCCCGACAGATTAGCAATCAGCCCCAGCATTTT
cdr3_aa: CASSSRQISNQPQHF

d_call: NA
v_call: TRBV11-2
j_call: TRBJ1-2
clone_size: NA
cdr3_nt: TGTGCCAGCAGCTTACATCAGGGCTGGAGCTATGGCTACACCTTC
cdr3_aa: CASSLHQGWSYGYTF

d_call: NA
v_call: TRBV3-1/TRBV3-2
j_call: TRBJ2-1
clone_size: once
cdr3_nt: TGTGCCAGCAGCCTCGGGACTTTTTCCTACAATGAGCAGTTCTTC
cdr3_aa: CASSLGTFSYNEQFF

d_call: TRBD1
v_call: TRBV6-2/TRBV6-3
j_call: TRBJ1-2
clone_size: NA
cdr3_nt: TGTGCCAGCAGTATCCAACGGACAGGTGGTTATGGCTACACCTTC
cdr3_aa: CASSIQRTGGYGYTF

d_call: NA
v_call: TRBV5-1
j_call: TRBJ2-1
clone_size: NA
cdr3_nt: TGCGCCAGCAGCACCGACAGGATGAGTGATAAAAAGTTCTTC
cdr3_aa: CASSTDRMSDKKFF

d_call: TRBD1
v_call: TRBV6-5
j_call: TRBJ2-7
clone_size: NA
cdr3_nt: TGTGCCAGCAGTCGGGGACAGTCCTACGAGCAGTACTTC
cdr3_aa: CASSRGQSYEQYF

d_call: NA
v_call: TRBV10-3
j_call: TRBJ2-1
clone_size: NA
cdr3_nt: TGTGCCATCCGGTCTAAGGGCGGGAAAAACAATGAGCAGTTCTTC
cdr3_aa: CAIRSKGGKNNEQFF

d_call: TRBD2
v_call: TRBV7-2
j_call: TRBJ2-3
clone_size: NA
cdr3_nt: TGTGCCAGCAGCTTAGACCTGACTAGCCTCCGCACAGATACGCAGTATTTT
cdr3_aa: CASSLDLTSLRTDTQYF

d_call: NA
v_call: TRBV3-1/TRBV3-2
j_call: TRBJ2-1
clone_size: NA
cdr3_nt: TGTGCCAGCAGCTCCCGGACTCGCCAGTTCTTC
cdr3_aa: CASSSRTRQFF

d_call: TRBD1
v_call: TRBV19
j_call: TRBJ1-4
clone_size: NA
cdr3_nt: TGTGCCAGTAGGGGTGTCGACAGGGTAAAAGAAAAACTGTTTTTT
cdr3_aa: CASRGVDRVKEKLFF

d_call: TRBD2
v_call: TRBV14
j_call: TRBJ2-1
clone_size: NA
cdr3_nt: TGTGCCAGCTCTATGCTCCAGGATTGGAGCGGGAGTTCGAATGAGCAGTTCTTC
cdr3_aa: CASSMLQDWSGSSNEQFF

d_call: TRBD1
v_call: TRBV7-8
j_call: TRBJ1-2
clone_size: once
cdr3_nt: TGTGCCAGCAGCTTAGGGGGGCAGGGGGCTGGAGGCTACACCTTC
cdr3_aa: CASSLGGQGAGGYTF

d_call: TRBD1
v_call: TRBV6-6
j_call: TRBJ1-5
clone_size: once
cdr3_nt: TGTGCCAGCAGCTATACAGGGGGTTCAGGTCAGCCCCAGCATTTT
cdr3_aa: CASSYTGGSGQPQHF

d_call: TRBD1
v_call: TRBV27
j_call: TRBJ1-1
clone_size: medium-sized
cdr3_nt: TGTGCCAGCAGTTTGGGACAGTCCGGGCGGGTGAACACTGAAGCTTTCTTT
cdr3_aa: CASSLGQSGRVNTEAFF

d_call: TRBD2
v_call: TRBV5-4
j_call: TRBJ2-7
clone_size: NA
cdr3_nt: TGTGCCAGCAGCTTGTTTTCGCGGGGGGAAGACTCCTACGAGCAGTACTTC
cdr3_aa: CASSLFSRGEDSYEQYF

d_call: NA
v_call: TRBV19
j_call: TRBJ1-5
clone_size: once
cdr3_nt: TGTGCCAGTTCGGACAACCTTCAGCCCCAGCATTTT
cdr3_aa: CASSDNLQPQHF

d_call: TRBD1
v_call: TRBV10-3
j_call: TRBJ2-3
clone_size: NA
cdr3_nt: TGTGCCATCAGTGATAGGAACAGGGGGGAAGGGGATACGCAGTATTTT
cdr3_aa: CAISDRNRGEGDTQYF

d_call: NA
v_call: TRBV6-5
j_call: TRBJ1-2
clone_size: NA
cdr3_nt: TGTGCCAGCCGGACGACAGGAGTCTCTAACTATGGCTACACCTTC
cdr3_aa: CASRTTGVSNYGYTF

d_call: TRBD2
v_call: TRBV5-6
j_call: TRBJ2-5
clone_size: NA
cdr3_nt: TGTGCCAGCAGCACCCAACTAGCGGGTATCCAAGAGACCCAGTACTTC
cdr3_aa: CASSTQLAGIQETQYF

d_call: NA
v_call: TRBV25-1
j_call: TRBJ1-2
clone_size: NA
cdr3_nt: TGTGCCAGCAGTGAATTTACAGATGGCGGCTACACCTTC
cdr3_aa: CASSEFTDGGYTF

d_call: TRBD2
v_call: TRBV4-1
j_call: TRBJ2-1
clone_size: NA
cdr3_nt: TGCGCCAGCAGCCAGGAGCGGGGGCGGAACTACAATGAGCAGTTCTTC
cdr3_aa: CASSQERGRNYNEQFF

d_call: NA
v_call: TRBV6-5
j_call: TRBJ1-3
clone_size: NA
cdr3_nt: TGTGCCAGCAGTAGCCTCGGGGAACCCGTCTATTTT
cdr3_aa: CASSSLGEPVYF

d_call: TRBD2
v_call: TRBV29-1
j_call: TRBJ2-1
clone_size: NA
cdr3_nt: TGCAGCGCTCTGACTAGCGCCGCCTACAATGAGCAGTTCTTC
cdr3_aa: CSALTSAAYNEQFF

d_call: TRBD2
v_call: TRBV9
j_call: TRBJ2-1
clone_size: NA
cdr3_nt: TGTGCCAGCAGCGTAGAGCCGCGGGGGATGCACAATGAGCAGTTCTTC
cdr3_aa: CASSVEPRGMHNEQFF

d_call: TRBD1
v_call: TRBV4-2
j_call: TRBJ2-7
clone_size: NA
cdr3_nt: TGTGCCAGCAGCCAAGCGAGTGGGGGGACAGGCTACGAGCAGTACTTC
cdr3_aa: CASSQASGGTGYEQYF

d_call: NA
v_call: TRBV19
j_call: TRBJ1-2
clone_size: once
cdr3_nt: TGTGCCAGTAGTATGGGGGCCTCGGGTGGCTACACCTTC
cdr3_aa: CASSMGASGGYTF

d_call: TRBD1
v_call: TRBV19
j_call: TRBJ1-5
clone_size: NA
cdr3_nt: TGTGCCACCGCGGACAGGGTAGAACAGCCCCAGCATTTT
cdr3_aa: CATADRVEQPQHF

d_call: NA
v_call: TRBV5-1
j_call: TRBJ2-7
clone_size: few
cdr3_nt: TGCGCCAGCAGCTTTGCAGGGGCCTACGAGCAGTACTTC
cdr3_aa: CASSFAGAYEQYF

d_call: NA
v_call: TRBV5-1
j_call: TRBJ2-7
clone_size: once
cdr3_nt: TGCGCCAGCAGCGTTCAATCGGGACTTGTAGGCTACGAGCAGTACTTC
cdr3_aa: CASSVQSGLVGYEQYF

d_call: NA
v_call: TRBV6-6
j_call: TRBJ1-5
clone_size: few
cdr3_nt: TGTGCCAGCAGCCACGGGCGACAGAAGATCAATCAGCCCCAGCATTTT
cdr3_aa: CASSHGRQKINQPQHF

d_call: TRBD2
v_call: TRBV6-1
j_call: TRBJ2-1
clone_size: NA
cdr3_nt: TGTGCCAGCAGTGAACCCCGGACTAGCGGGAGGCGGTACAATGAGCAGTTCTTC
cdr3_aa: CASSEPRTSGRRYNEQFF

d_call: TRBD2
v_call: TRBV24-1
j_call: TRBJ2-5
clone_size: few
cdr3_nt: TGTGCCACCAGCCAAAGCGGGGGGCCTAAAGAGACCCAGTACTTC
cdr3_aa: CATSQSGGPKETQYF

d_call: NA
v_call: TRBV5-4
j_call: TRBJ1-5
clone_size: NA
cdr3_nt: TGTGCCAGCAGCTTGGGACAGACAAGGGTCAATCAGCCCCAGCATTTT
cdr3_aa: CASSLGQTRVNQPQHF

d_call: TRBD1
v_call: TRBV11-2
j_call: TRBJ1-2
clone_size: NA
cdr3_nt: TGTGCCAGCAGCGAAAGGACAGGGATTGGCTACACCTTC
cdr3_aa: CASSERTGIGYTF

d_call: TRBD1
v_call: TRBV5-6
j_call: TRBJ1-2
clone_size: few
cdr3_nt: TGTGCCAGCAGGCTACAGGGGGCCTATGGCTACACCTTC
cdr3_aa: CASRLQGAYGYTF

d_call: TRBD1
v_call: TRBV7-6
j_call: TRBJ2-1
clone_size: NA
cdr3_nt: TGTGCCAGCAGCCCCGGACAGGGGTCCTACAATGAGCAGTTCTTC
cdr3_aa: CASSPGQGSYNEQFF

d_call: NA
v_call: TRBV3-1/TRBV3-2
j_call: TRBJ2-5
clone_size: NA
cdr3_nt: TGTGCCAGCATCGCGTCCGGGGAGACCCAGTACTTC
cdr3_aa: CASIASGETQYF